Listed below are T cell receptor beta chains from one sample, sequenced in a study of long-term antiretroviral therapy in people with HIV. Assay used: immunoSEQ multiplex PCR; TCRdb lists only in-frame clones, some missing. The table records 15,000 to 20,000 clones, over 60% of them present only once. Here the sequenced sample was unsorted PBMCs, taken roughly 2.4 years before starting antiretroviral therapy. These receptors all stem from a woman in her forties or fifties with HIV. CDR3s include the opening cysteine and the closing phenylalanine or tryptophan. D genes are given only for firm matches. Clone size appears in some rows only: once, few, many, or a class for an expanded clone.

v_call: TRBV18; j_call: TRBJ2-5; d_call: .; clone_size: .; cdr3_aa: CASSLDRRRQETQYF; cdr3_nt: TGTGCCAGCTCACTCGACAGGAGGCGGCAAGAGACCCAGTACTTC
v_call: TRBV4-1; j_call: TRBJ1-5; d_call: .; clone_size: .; cdr3_aa: CASSQEWGDQPQHF; cdr3_nt: TGCGCCAGCAGCCAAGAATGGGGGGATCAGCCCCAGCATTTT
v_call: TRBV10-1; j_call: TRBJ2-2; d_call: TRBD1; clone_size: .; cdr3_aa: CASSSGGATGELFF; cdr3_nt: TGCGCCAGCAGTTCAGGGGGAGCCACCGGGGAGCTGTTTTTT
v_call: TRBV27; j_call: TRBJ2-5; d_call: .; clone_size: .; cdr3_aa: CASSLAGFQETQYF; cdr3_nt: TGTGCCAGCAGTCTTGCGGGGTTCCAGGAGACCCAGTACTTC
v_call: TRBV23-1; j_call: TRBJ2-7; d_call: .; clone_size: .; cdr3_aa: CASSQSPGAYEQYF; cdr3_nt: TGCGCCAGCAGTCAATCCCCCGGGGCCTACGAGCAGTACTTC
v_call: TRBV10-2; j_call: TRBJ2-1; d_call: TRBD1; clone_size: once; cdr3_aa: CASRMDPNGDREYEQFF; cdr3_nt: TGCGCCAGCAGGATGGACCCCAATGGGGACAGGGAGTATGAGCAGTTCTTC
v_call: TRBV5-1; j_call: TRBJ1-1; d_call: .; clone_size: .; cdr3_aa: CASSYGGTVNTEAFF; cdr3_nt: TGCGCCAGCAGCTATGGAGGGACGGTGAACACTGAAGCTTTCTTT
v_call: TRBV4-1; j_call: TRBJ1-5; d_call: TRBD1; clone_size: few; cdr3_aa: CASSPGQGVQPQHF; cdr3_nt: TGCGCCAGCAGCCCGGGACAGGGAGTTCAGCCCCAGCATTTT
v_call: TRBV30; j_call: TRBJ1-1; d_call: .; clone_size: .; cdr3_aa: CAWSDPLPEAFF; cdr3_nt: TGTGCCTGGAGTGACCCTCTCCCTGAAGCTTTCTTT
v_call: TRBV25-1; j_call: TRBJ2-3; d_call: TRBD2; clone_size: .; cdr3_aa: CASSGGLAGGPWTQYF; cdr3_nt: TGTGCCAGCAGTGGGGGACTAGCGGGGGGGCCGTGGACGCAGTATTTT
v_call: TRBV27; j_call: TRBJ2-5; d_call: .; clone_size: .; cdr3_aa: CASGLQGQETQYF; cdr3_nt: TGTGCCAGCGGACTACAGGGGCAAGAGACCCAGTACTTC
v_call: TRBV7-6; j_call: TRBJ1-3; d_call: .; clone_size: .; cdr3_aa: CASSPSDLIGNTIYF; cdr3_nt: TGTGCCAGCAGCCCCTCGGACTTAATTGGAAACACCATATATTTT
v_call: TRBV11-3; j_call: TRBJ2-1; d_call: .; clone_size: .; cdr3_aa: CASSAGFSVEEQFF; cdr3_nt: TGTGCCAGCAGCGCCGGATTTAGCGTTGAGGAGCAGTTCTTC
v_call: TRBV5-1; j_call: TRBJ1-1; d_call: TRBD1; clone_size: .; cdr3_aa: CASSRGQGRNTEAFF; cdr3_nt: TGCGCCAGCAGCAGGGGACAGGGGAGGAACACTGAAGCTTTCTTT
v_call: TRBV7-8; j_call: TRBJ1-2; d_call: .; clone_size: .; cdr3_aa: CASSLMLAGEGYGYTF; cdr3_nt: TGTGCCAGCAGCTTAATGTTGGCAGGCGAAGGATATGGCTACACCTTC
v_call: TRBV5-4; j_call: TRBJ2-7; d_call: TRBD1; clone_size: .; cdr3_aa: CASRPGQGAYEQYF; cdr3_nt: TGTGCCAGCAGACCGGGACAGGGGGCGTACGAGCAGTACTTC
v_call: TRBV5-1; j_call: TRBJ1-1; d_call: .; clone_size: .; cdr3_aa: CASTSDTEAFF; cdr3_nt: TGCGCCAGCACCTCTGATACTGAAGCTTTCTTT
v_call: TRBV7-9; j_call: TRBJ2-1; d_call: .; clone_size: .; cdr3_aa: CASSSGRVLSYNEQFF; cdr3_nt: TGTGCCAGCAGCTCAGGTCGGGTCCTCTCCTACAATGAGCAGTTCTTC